This is a list of T cell receptor beta chains from one sample in a study of radiation and T cells in renal cell carcinoma. Data came from immunoSEQ multiplex PCR; TCRdb stores just in-frame clones and leaves some out. The table lists 150,000 to 160,000 clones, over 80% of them singletons. The sequencing used blood, collected from a patient whose treatment included radiotherapy and nephrectomy. The receptors here all came from a woman aged 45 to 65 with renal cell carcinoma. Each CDR3 is given with its conserved first and last residue. D genes are given only for firm matches. Part of the rows lack a size; the others show once, few, many or a class for expanded clones.

J: TRBJ2-7; size: NA; V: TRBV6-6; D: NA; DNA: TGTGCCAGCAGTTACTCAAATCCCACAGGGACCGAGCAGTACTTC; CDR3: CASSYSNPTGTEQYF
J: TRBJ1-1; size: few; V: TRBV13; D: NA; DNA: TGTGCCAGCAGCTTGGGGAAGGTGGTCCCTGAAGCTTTCTTT; CDR3: CASSLGKVVPEAFF
J: TRBJ2-3; size: once; V: TRBV5-1; D: NA; DNA: TGCGCCAGCAGCTTGGATAAGGCGGCTTATACCATCACAGATACGCAGTATTTT; CDR3: CASSLDKAAYTITDTQYF
J: TRBJ2-7; size: NA; V: TRBV4-1; D: TRBD1; DNA: TGCGCCAGCAGCCAATCTACCTCAGGGGGCGAACGGCACGAGCAGTACTTC; CDR3: CASSQSTSGGERHEQYF
J: TRBJ1-5; size: NA; V: TRBV6-5; D: NA; DNA: TGTGCCAGCAGTTACAAGGAGGACAATCAGCCCCAGCATTTT; CDR3: CASSYKEDNQPQHF
J: TRBJ1-6; size: NA; V: TRBV7-8; D: TRBD1; DNA: TGTGCCAGCAGAACCACGACAGGGCCTAATTCACCCCTCCACTTT; CDR3: CASRTTTGPNSPLHF
J: TRBJ1-2; size: NA; V: TRBV7-9; D: NA; DNA: TGTGCCAGCTGGGACACCAACTATGGCTACACCTTC; CDR3: CASWDTNYGYTF
J: TRBJ1-4; size: NA; V: TRBV7-8; D: NA; DNA: TGTGCCAGCAGCTTGTCCGGGACCGCAAATGAAAAACTGTTTTTT; CDR3: CASSLSGTANEKLFF
J: TRBJ1-4; size: NA; V: TRBV19; D: NA; DNA: TGTGCCAGTAGTATAGATCTATTCGCGACAGCGGCTAATGAAAAACTGTTTTTT; CDR3: CASSIDLFATAANEKLFF
J: TRBJ1-2; size: NA; V: TRBV7-2; D: NA; DNA: TGTGCCAGCAGCTTAGCCCTGGACCGGCCCTGGGCCTATGGCTACACCTTC; CDR3: CASSLALDRPWAYGYTF
J: TRBJ1-5; size: few; V: TRBV2; D: TRBD1; DNA: TGTGCCAGCAGTGGGGACAGGGGAGAGCCCCAGCATTTT; CDR3: CASSGDRGEPQHF
J: TRBJ2-7; size: NA; V: TRBV6-1; D: NA; DNA: TGTGCCAGCAGGTTGGGCCCCTGGAGCTCCTACGAGCAGTACTTC; CDR3: CASRLGPWSSYEQYF
J: TRBJ2-1; size: once; V: TRBV19; D: TRBD2; DNA: TGTGCCAGTAGTCCCCGCTCCCTAGCGGGGGGCCCCAATGAGCAGTTCTTC; CDR3: CASSPRSLAGGPNEQFF
J: TRBJ1-3; size: NA; V: TRBV2; D: NA; DNA: TGTGCCAGCAGCGAACGGGGCTCTGGAAACACCATATATTTT; CDR3: CASSERGSGNTIYF
J: TRBJ2-1; size: few; V: TRBV15; D: NA; DNA: TGTGCCACCAGCAGAGATCCTTTGAAAAGGGATGAGCAGTTCTTC; CDR3: CATSRDPLKRDEQFF
J: TRBJ1-1; size: NA; V: TRBV2; D: NA; DNA: TGTGCCAGCAGCACAGGGTTGAACACTGAAGCTTTCTTT; CDR3: CASSTGLNTEAFF
J: TRBJ2-1; size: NA; V: TRBV11-2; D: TRBD1; DNA: TGTGCCAGCAGCTTGAACCAGGGGGCGCAGGCCTACAATGAGCAGTTCTTC; CDR3: CASSLNQGAQAYNEQFF
J: TRBJ1-5; size: NA; V: TRBV15; D: NA; DNA: TGTGCCACCAGCAGAGGGACGGGGGCAGGGAATCAGCCCCAGCATTTT; CDR3: CATSRGTGAGNQPQHF
J: TRBJ1-6; size: NA; V: TRBV19; D: TRBD1; DNA: TGTGCCAGTAGTAAGGTGGGACAGGGTGGCTCACCCCTCCACTTT; CDR3: CASSKVGQGGSPLHF
J: TRBJ1-1; size: NA; V: TRBV27; D: NA; DNA: TGTGCCAGCAGTCCCCGTCAGGGAAACACTGAAGCTTTCTTT; CDR3: CASSPRQGNTEAFF
J: TRBJ1-6; size: NA; V: TRBV5-6; D: TRBD1; DNA: TGTGCCAGCAGGGCCGGGACAGGTCGTAATTCACCCCTCCACTTT; CDR3: CASRAGTGRNSPLHF
J: TRBJ2-7; size: NA; V: TRBV9; D: NA; DNA: TGTGCCAGCAGCCCCCGGACAGCAATCTACGAGCAGTACTTC; CDR3: CASSPRTAIYEQYF
J: TRBJ2-7; size: NA; V: TRBV9; D: NA; DNA: TGTGCCAGCAGCGTAGGAGTGGGGGCAACCTACGAGCAGTACTTC; CDR3: CASSVGVGATYEQYF
J: TRBJ2-1; size: NA; V: TRBV5-1; D: TRBD1; DNA: TGCGCCAGCAGCTCACTACAGGGGGCGGAATACAATGAGCAGTTCTTC; CDR3: CASSSLQGAEYNEQFF
J: TRBJ1-4; size: NA; V: TRBV7-8; D: NA; DNA: TGTGCCAGCAGCTCCAACGGGGGGAACGTTAATGAAAAACTGTTTTTT; CDR3: CASSSNGGNVNEKLFF
J: TRBJ1-1; size: few; V: TRBV29-1; D: NA; DNA: TGCAGCGCCACGCTGAACACTGAAGCTTTCTTT; CDR3: CSATLNTEAFF
J: TRBJ2-3; size: NA; V: TRBV19; D: TRBD2; DNA: TGTGCCAGTAATAGACTAGCAGTAGATACGCAGTATTTT; CDR3: CASNRLAVDTQYF
J: TRBJ1-5; size: NA; V: TRBV2; D: NA; DNA: TGTGCCAGCACCATGCGGGGCAATCAGCCCCAGCATTTT; CDR3: CASTMRGNQPQHF
J: TRBJ2-2; size: NA; V: TRBV7-6; D: TRBD1; DNA: TGTGCCAGCAGCCGACAGGGGGGACACAACACCGGGGAGCTGTTTTTT; CDR3: CASSRQGGHNTGELFF
J: TRBJ1-1; size: NA; V: TRBV4-1; D: TRBD1; DNA: TGCGCCAGCACCCAGTACCCCTCTGGGACAGGGGTTGAAGCTTTCTTT; CDR3: CASTQYPSGTGVEAFF
J: TRBJ2-6; size: once; V: TRBV15; D: NA; DNA: TGTGCCACCAGCAGAGAGGCAGGGAGGTTATCTGGGGCCAACGTCCTGACTTTC; CDR3: CATSREAGRLSGANVLTF
J: TRBJ1-3; size: NA; V: TRBV5-4; D: NA; DNA: TGTGCCAGCAGCCAAGATCGGGTTTCTGGAAACACCATATATTTT; CDR3: CASSQDRVSGNTIYF
J: TRBJ2-3; size: NA; V: TRBV6-4; D: TRBD2; DNA: TGTGCCAGCAGTGATAGCGGGGGGGCCTCTTGGGATACGCAGTATTTT; CDR3: CASSDSGGASWDTQYF
J: TRBJ1-1; size: NA; V: TRBV6-5; D: NA; DNA: TGTGCCAGCAGTTACATCTGGAACACTGAAGCTTTCTTT; CDR3: CASSYIWNTEAFF
J: TRBJ1-3; size: NA; V: TRBV4-1; D: TRBD1; DNA: TGCGCCAGCAGCCCAGGCAGGGGGGAAATTGGAAACACCATATATTTT; CDR3: CASSPGRGEIGNTIYF
J: TRBJ2-7; size: NA; V: TRBV18; D: TRBD2; DNA: TGTGCCAGCTCAAAGGCCGGGACTAGCGCGGGGGAGCAGTACTTC; CDR3: CASSKAGTSAGEQYF
J: TRBJ1-4; size: NA; V: TRBV5-1; D: NA; DNA: TGCGCCAGCAGCTCCTTATCGGGAGCTAATGAAAAACTGTTTTTT; CDR3: CASSSLSGANEKLFF
J: TRBJ2-1; size: NA; V: TRBV5-4; D: NA; DNA: TGTGCCAGCAGCTTGGTCGCGGGACAGACCTACAATGAGCAGTTCTTC; CDR3: CASSLVAGQTYNEQFF
J: TRBJ2-2; size: few; V: TRBV4-1; D: NA; DNA: TGCGCCAGCAGCCAAGTTTCAGGGACCGGGGAGCTGTTTTTT; CDR3: CASSQVSGTGELFF
J: TRBJ1-1; size: NA; V: TRBV18; D: NA; DNA: TGTGCCAGCTCACCTCAGGGTCAGGGCACTGAAGCTTTCTTT; CDR3: CASSPQGQGTEAFF
J: TRBJ2-1; size: NA; V: TRBV7-2; D: NA; DNA: TGTGCCAGCAGCTTAGGACAGCCCTCCTACAATGAGCAGTTCTTC; CDR3: CASSLGQPSYNEQFF
J: TRBJ2-7; size: NA; V: TRBV6-6; D: TRBD2; DNA: TGTGCCAGCAGGGCGGGGGGGAGCTACGAGCAGTACTTC; CDR3: CASRAGGSYEQYF
J: TRBJ2-5; size: few; V: TRBV18; D: NA; DNA: TGTGCCAGCTCACCAGGGCAGGTTCAAGAGACCCAGTACTTC; CDR3: CASSPGQVQETQYF
J: TRBJ2-7; size: NA; V: TRBV5-1; D: NA; DNA: TGCGCCAGCAGCTTGGGTCAGGGAATCTACGAGCAGTACTTC; CDR3: CASSLGQGIYEQYF
J: TRBJ2-3; size: NA; V: TRBV14; D: NA; DNA: TGTGCCAGCAGCCCTCTTGCTACTAACCCGCCTAGCACAGATACGCAGTATTTT; CDR3: CASSPLATNPPSTDTQYF
J: TRBJ2-3; size: NA; V: TRBV7-9; D: NA; DNA: TGTGCCAGCAGCTTAGCAGGGATCGAGGCAGATACGCAGTATTTT; CDR3: CASSLAGIEADTQYF
J: TRBJ1-2; size: NA; V: TRBV18; D: NA; DNA: TGTGCCAGCTCACCAGATCAACAGTATGGCTACACCTTC; CDR3: CASSPDQQYGYTF
J: TRBJ2-1; size: once; V: TRBV4-3; D: NA; DNA: TGCGCCAGCAGCCAACTCCGGGGAATCTACAATGAGCAGTTCTTC; CDR3: CASSQLRGIYNEQFF
J: TRBJ2-7; size: NA; V: TRBV13; D: NA; DNA: TGTGCCAGCAGCGCCAAGGGACCCTACGTGGACGAGCAGTACTTC; CDR3: CASSAKGPYVDEQYF
J: TRBJ1-4; size: NA; V: TRBV10-2; D: TRBD1; DNA: TGCGCCAGCAGACCCACCCGTGGAGGGGGCAGGAGTGAAAAACTGTTTTTT; CDR3: CASRPTRGGGRSEKLFF
J: TRBJ2-1; size: NA; V: TRBV9; D: NA; DNA: TGTGCCAGCAGCCCTTCGGGAAATGAGCAGTTCTTC; CDR3: CASSPSGNEQFF
J: TRBJ1-4; size: NA; V: TRBV19; D: TRBD1; DNA: TGTGCCAGTAGCCCCAGGGGGCTAGATGAAAAACTGTTTTTT; CDR3: CASSPRGLDEKLFF
J: TRBJ2-5; size: NA; V: TRBV7-2; D: NA; DNA: TGTGCCAGCACGCCCCTCCGTAGGAAGAAAGAGACCCAGTACTTC; CDR3: CASTPLRRKKETQYF
J: TRBJ1-1; size: NA; V: TRBV7-2; D: TRBD1; DNA: TGTGCCAGCAGCTCCCTGGGACAGCGAACGACTGAAGCTTTCTTT; CDR3: CASSSLGQRTTEAFF
J: TRBJ1-5; size: NA; V: TRBV10-3; D: NA; DNA: TGTGCCACCGTTGGGGGGCTGGGGCCCCAGCATTTT; CDR3: CATVGGLGPQHF